Listed below are T cell receptor beta chains from one sample, sequenced in a study of CD8 T cells in ankylosing spondylitis. One entry per CDR3 protein results from TCRdb running MiXCR on the 5' RACE reads. The repertoire holds hundreds of thousands of distinct CDR3 sequences, with roughly a sixth as singletons. The specimen was blood, either unsorted or a sorted T cell fraction (not recorded which). These receptor sequences come from a male donor with ankylosing spondylitis. Both conserved end residues are trimmed from each CDR3. D genes are given only for firm matches.

j_call v_call d_call cdr3_aa
TRBJ1-1 TRBV29-1 NA SVDQTDLNTEAF
TRBJ2-7 TRBV6-1 NA ASSGKQGTEQY
TRBJ1-2 TRBV18 NA ASSPGQDHYGYT
TRBJ2-4 TRBV29-1 TRBD2 SVVGTSGLLAKNIQY
TRBJ2-1 TRBV5-1 TRBD2 ASSFSAGGEGEQF
TRBJ2-3 TRBV7-3 NA ASSLGGPEATDTQY
TRBJ1-3 TRBV3-1 NA ASSQVAGAGNTIY
TRBJ2-6 TRBV21-1 NA ASSPPSGTDSGANVLT
TRBJ1-2 TRBV12-3/TRBV12-4 NA ASSPLGSNYGYT
TRBJ2-2 TRBV10-2 NA ASRLGENTGELF
TRBJ2-3 TRBV6-1 TRBD2 ASSPHLAGGADTQY
TRBJ2-1 TRBV4-3 TRBD2 ASSQDRASGNEQF
TRBJ2-6 TRBV9 NA ASSVEGTGANVLT
TRBJ1-5 TRBV2 TRBD1 ASVQGDNQPQH
TRBJ2-1 TRBV29-1 NA SGARAQNYNEQF
TRBJ2-7 TRBV5-1 NA ASSLGLGYEQY
TRBJ1-1 TRBV5-6 NA ASSTYLNTEAF
TRBJ2-2 TRBV5-1 TRBD1 ASSDRTGTNTGELF
TRBJ2-1 TRBV29-1 NA SVDQGDFYNEQF
TRBJ2-7 TRBV7-2 NA ASSLGTRTYEQY
TRBJ1-5 TRBV19 TRBD1 ASSIAHGTGSNQPQH
TRBJ2-1 TRBV20-1 NA SARDRGTTIDEQF
TRBJ2-1 TRBV29-1 NA SADPPGAWDEQF
TRBJ2-5 TRBV24-1 NA ATSEGGGYQETQY
TRBJ2-2 TRBV4-2 TRBD2 ASSTSGVGTGELF
TRBJ1-5 TRBV6-5 NA ASSSSADQPQH
TRBJ1-1 TRBV7-3 NA ASSLNDTEAF
TRBJ2-1 TRBV12-3/TRBV12-4 TRBD2 ASSLRTSGGFDNEQF
TRBJ2-6 TRBV5-8 TRBD1 ASSWDRGGSGANVLT
TRBJ2-3 TRBV20-1 NA SARASGTDTQY
TRBJ2-1 TRBV3-1 TRBD2 ASTRAGAGEAYNEQF
TRBJ2-5 TRBV30 NA AWKEEDQETQY
TRBJ1-6 TRBV28 NA ASSFGSYNSPLH
TRBJ2-1 TRBV30 NA AWGGRYNEQF
TRBJ1-1 TRBV29-1 TRBD1 SAEGQADSTEAF
TRBJ2-1 TRBV5-6 TRBD1 ASSPPGQGFYNEQF
TRBJ2-3 TRBV4-2 NA ASSQEGPAGFTDTQY
TRBJ2-1 TRBV12-3/TRBV12-4 NA ASSWDSSSYNEQF
TRBJ2-7 TRBV24-1 NA ATSDGRGRQHEQY
TRBJ2-5 TRBV14 NA ASRRAEPKETQY
TRBJ2-4 TRBV27 TRBD2 ASSRRPSGTDPIAKNIQY
TRBJ1-6 TRBV9 NA ASSVEGSNNSPLH
TRBJ2-1 TRBV29-1 NA SVEAVYNEQF
TRBJ2-7 TRBV5-1 NA ASSFTDREQY
TRBJ2-5 TRBV5-1 NA ASSWATRPQETQY
TRBJ1-6 TRBV6-1 NA ASKRTRYNSPLH
TRBJ2-1 TRBV12-3/TRBV12-4 NA ASSVRGSVSYNEQF
TRBJ1-2 TRBV7-2 NA ASSIDSFVNYGYT
TRBJ1-4 TRBV5-1 NA ASSVTATNEKLF
TRBJ2-1 TRBV20-1 NA SARDLLEVNNEQF
TRBJ1-2 TRBV6-1 NA ASSESLYSNYGYT
TRBJ2-6 TRBV18 NA ASSPGEAGANVLT
TRBJ2-5 TRBV4-1 NA ASSQDPGGETQY
TRBJ2-1 TRBV27 TRBD2 ASRRLAGGWSSYNEQF
TRBJ2-3 TRBV30 NA AWSVPGGRDTQY
TRBJ1-1 TRBV6-1 TRBD1 ASSNPGTELGAF
TRBJ2-5 TRBV29-1 TRBD1 SVETGTGGNGETQY
TRBJ1-4 TRBV18 NA ASSRNRVPNEKLF
TRBJ1-1 TRBV15 NA ATRGVRTKDGNTEAF